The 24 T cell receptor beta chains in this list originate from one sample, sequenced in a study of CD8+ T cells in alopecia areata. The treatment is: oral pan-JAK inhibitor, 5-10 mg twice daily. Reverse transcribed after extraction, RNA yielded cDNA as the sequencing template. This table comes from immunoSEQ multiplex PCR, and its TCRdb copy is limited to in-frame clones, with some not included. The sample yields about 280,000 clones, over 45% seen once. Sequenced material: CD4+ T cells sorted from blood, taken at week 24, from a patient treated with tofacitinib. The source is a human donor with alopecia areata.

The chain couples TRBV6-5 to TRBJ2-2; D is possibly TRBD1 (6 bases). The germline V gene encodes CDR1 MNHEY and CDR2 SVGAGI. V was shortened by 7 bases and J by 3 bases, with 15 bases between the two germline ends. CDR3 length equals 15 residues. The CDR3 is CASTLRGHYTGELFF. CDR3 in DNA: TGTGCCAGCACCCTCCGGGGACATTACACCGGGGAGCTGTTTTTT.

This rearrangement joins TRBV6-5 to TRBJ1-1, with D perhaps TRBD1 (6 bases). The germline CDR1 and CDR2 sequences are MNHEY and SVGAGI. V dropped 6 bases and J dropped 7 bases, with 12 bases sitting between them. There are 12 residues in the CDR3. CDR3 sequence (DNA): TGTGCCAGCAGCCAAAGGGGGAATGAAGCTTTCTTT. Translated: CASSQRGNEAFF.

The CDR3 DNA is TGTGCCAGCAGAAGGACCGGGGGTAGTGAGCAGTTCTTC. This codes for CASRRTGGSEQFF. V usage is TRBV6-6 and J usage is TRBJ2-1, with D perhaps matching TRBD2 (6 bases). CDR3 size: 13 residues. V was clipped by 6 bases and J by 9 bases, with 15 bases between them. Germline V gene lookup returns CDR1 MNHNY and CDR2 SVGAGI (reference sequence).

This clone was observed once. This CDR3 reads CASSVGVTERSYEQYF. The CDR3 bases are TGTGCCAGCAGCGTAGGGGTCACAGAACGATCCTACGAGCAGTACTTC. The gene calls are TRBV9 and TRBJ2-7; D is unclear. CDR3 length equals 16 residues. V was cut by 0 bases and J by 1 base, with 14 bases left in between. The germline V gene has CDR1 SGDLS and CDR2 YYNGEE.

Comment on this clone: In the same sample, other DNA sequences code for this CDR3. Written as DNA, the CDR3 is TGTGCCTGGAGTGGGTCCTTCAATCAGCCCCAGCATTTT. Translated, it gives CAWSGSFNQPQHF. This chain uses TRBV30 with TRBJ1-5, with no clear D. Germline V CDR1 and CDR2: GTSNPN, SVGIG (reference sequence). Trimming took off 1 base at V and 3 bases at J, with 7 bases between the two ends. The CDR3 totals 13 residues.

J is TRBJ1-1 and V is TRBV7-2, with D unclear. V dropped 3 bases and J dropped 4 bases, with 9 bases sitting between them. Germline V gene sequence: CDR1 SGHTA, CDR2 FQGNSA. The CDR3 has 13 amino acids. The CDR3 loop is CASSLRGTTEAFF. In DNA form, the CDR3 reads TGTGCCAGCAGCTTGCGGGGTACCACTGAAGCTTTCTTT.

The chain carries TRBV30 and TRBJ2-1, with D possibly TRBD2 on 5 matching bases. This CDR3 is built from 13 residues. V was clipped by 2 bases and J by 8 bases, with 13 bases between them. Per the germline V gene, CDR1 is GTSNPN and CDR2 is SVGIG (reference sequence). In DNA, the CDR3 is TGTGCCTGGAGTCCCACCGGGCGGGATGAGCAGTTCTTC. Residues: CAWSPTGRDEQFF.

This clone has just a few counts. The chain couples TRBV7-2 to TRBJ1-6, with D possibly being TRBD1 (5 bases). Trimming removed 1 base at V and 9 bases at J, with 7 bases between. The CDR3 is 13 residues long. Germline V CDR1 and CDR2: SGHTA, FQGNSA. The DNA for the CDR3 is TGTGCCAGCAGCTTAGTCAGGGTTTCACCCCTCCACTTT. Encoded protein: CASSLVRVSPLHF.

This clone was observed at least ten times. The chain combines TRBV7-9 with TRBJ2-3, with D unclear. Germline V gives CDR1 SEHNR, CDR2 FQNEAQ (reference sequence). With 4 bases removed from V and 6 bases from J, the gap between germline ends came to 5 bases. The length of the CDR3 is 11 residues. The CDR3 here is CASSSVDTQYF. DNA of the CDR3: TGTGCCAGCAGCTCCGTGGATACGCAGTATTTT.

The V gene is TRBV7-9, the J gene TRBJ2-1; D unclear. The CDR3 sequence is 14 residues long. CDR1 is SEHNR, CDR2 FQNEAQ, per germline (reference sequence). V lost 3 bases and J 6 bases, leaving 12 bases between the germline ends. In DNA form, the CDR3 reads TGTGCCAGCAGCTTGGGCCAGCGAGGCAATGAGCAGTTCTTC. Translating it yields CASSLGQRGNEQFF. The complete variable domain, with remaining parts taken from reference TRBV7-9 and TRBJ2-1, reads DTGVSQNPRHKITKRGQNVTFRCDPISEHNRLYWYRQTLGQGPEFLTYFQNEAQLEKSRLLSDRFSAERPKGSFSTLEIQRTEQGDSAMYLCASSLGQRGNEQFFGPGTRLTVL.

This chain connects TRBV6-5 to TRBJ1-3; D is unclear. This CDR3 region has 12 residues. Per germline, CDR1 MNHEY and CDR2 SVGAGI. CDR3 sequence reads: CASGFSGNTIYF. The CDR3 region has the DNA TGTGCAAGCGGGTTCTCTGGAAACACCATATATTTT.

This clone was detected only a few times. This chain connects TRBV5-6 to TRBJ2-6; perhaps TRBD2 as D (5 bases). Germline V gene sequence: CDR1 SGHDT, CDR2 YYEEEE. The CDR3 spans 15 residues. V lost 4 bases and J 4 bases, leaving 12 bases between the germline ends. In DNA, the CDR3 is TGTGCCAGCAGCCATACGGGGTCCGGGGCCAACGTCCTGACTTTC. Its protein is CASSHTGSGANVLTF.

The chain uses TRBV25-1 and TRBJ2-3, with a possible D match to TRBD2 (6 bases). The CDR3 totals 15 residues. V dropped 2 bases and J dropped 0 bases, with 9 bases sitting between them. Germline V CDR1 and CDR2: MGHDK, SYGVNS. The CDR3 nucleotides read TGTGCCAGCAGTGAAAGGAGGGGAAGCACAGATACGCAGTATTTT. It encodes CASSERRGSTDTQYF.

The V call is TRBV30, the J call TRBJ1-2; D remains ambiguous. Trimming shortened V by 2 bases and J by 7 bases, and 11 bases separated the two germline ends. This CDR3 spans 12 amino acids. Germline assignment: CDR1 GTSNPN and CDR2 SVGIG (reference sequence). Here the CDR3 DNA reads TGTGCCTGGAGTCGGATCCGTGGTGGCTACACCTTC. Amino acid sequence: CAWSRIRGGYTF.

The CDR3 region has the DNA TGCAGCGTTGAAACAGTTAGCAATCAGCCCCAGCATTTT. Translated: CSVETVSNQPQHF. This chain links TRBV29-1 with TRBJ1-5, with D unclear. The CDR3 is 13 residues long. Between the trimmed V and J ends, which lost 2 bases and 0 bases, there was a span of 5 bases. Looked up from germline, CDR1 is SQVTM and CDR2 is ANQGSEA.

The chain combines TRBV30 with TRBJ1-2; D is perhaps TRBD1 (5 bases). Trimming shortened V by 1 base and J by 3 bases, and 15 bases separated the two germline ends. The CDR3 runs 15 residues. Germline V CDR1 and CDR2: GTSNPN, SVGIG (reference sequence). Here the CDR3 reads CAWSGDSSPDYGYTF. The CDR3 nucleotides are TGTGCCTGGAGTGGAGACAGTTCCCCTGACTATGGCTACACCTTC.

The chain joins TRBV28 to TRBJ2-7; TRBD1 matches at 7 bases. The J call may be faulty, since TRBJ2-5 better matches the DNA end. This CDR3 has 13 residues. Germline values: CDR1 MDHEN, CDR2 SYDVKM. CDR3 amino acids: CASRLTGKETQYF. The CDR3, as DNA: TGTGCCAGCAGACTGACAGGGAAAGAGACCCAGTACTTC.

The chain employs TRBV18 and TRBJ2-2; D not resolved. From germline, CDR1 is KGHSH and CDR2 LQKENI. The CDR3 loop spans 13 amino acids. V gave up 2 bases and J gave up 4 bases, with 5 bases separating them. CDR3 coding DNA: TGTGCCAGCTCACCAGTCTTCACCGGGGAGCTGTTTTTT. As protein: CASSPVFTGELFF.

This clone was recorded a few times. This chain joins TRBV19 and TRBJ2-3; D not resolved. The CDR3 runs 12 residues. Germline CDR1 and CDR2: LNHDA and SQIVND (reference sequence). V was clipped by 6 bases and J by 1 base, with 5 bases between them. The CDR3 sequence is CASRMGTDTQYF. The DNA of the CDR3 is TGTGCCAGTAGGATGGGCACAGATACGCAGTATTTT.

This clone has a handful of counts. CDR3 sequence reads: CASSMNRVSYEQYF. CDR3 sequence (DNA): TGTGCCAGCAGCATGAACAGGGTATCCTACGAGCAGTACTTC. The genes are TRBV9 and TRBJ2-7, with D perhaps TRBD1 (6 bases). The CDR3 runs 14 residues. The V and J ends lost 4 bases and 1 base respectively, with 12 bases between them. Germline V lookup: CDR1 SGDLS, CDR2 YYNGEE.

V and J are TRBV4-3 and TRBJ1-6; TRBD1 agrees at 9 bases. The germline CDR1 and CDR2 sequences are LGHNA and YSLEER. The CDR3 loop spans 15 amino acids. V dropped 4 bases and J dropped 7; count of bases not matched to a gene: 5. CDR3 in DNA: TGCGCCAGCAGCCGCTGGGACAGGGCAAATTCACCCCTCCACTTT. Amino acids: CASSRWDRANSPLHF.

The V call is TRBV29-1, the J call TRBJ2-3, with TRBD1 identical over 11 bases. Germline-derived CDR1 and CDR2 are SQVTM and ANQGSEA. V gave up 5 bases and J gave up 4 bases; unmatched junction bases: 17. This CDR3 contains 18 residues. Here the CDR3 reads CSVLPLSRGQGVADTQYF. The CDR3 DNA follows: TGCAGCGTTCTGCCCCTCAGCCGGGGACAGGGGGTCGCAGATACGCAGTATTTT.

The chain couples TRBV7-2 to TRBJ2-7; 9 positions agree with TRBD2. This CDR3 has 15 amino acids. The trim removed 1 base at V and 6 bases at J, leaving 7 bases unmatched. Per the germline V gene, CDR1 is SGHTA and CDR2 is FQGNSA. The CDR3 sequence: CASSLVVSGGGEQYF. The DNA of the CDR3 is TGTGCCAGCAGCTTAGTGGTTAGCGGGGGTGGCGAGCAGTACTTC.

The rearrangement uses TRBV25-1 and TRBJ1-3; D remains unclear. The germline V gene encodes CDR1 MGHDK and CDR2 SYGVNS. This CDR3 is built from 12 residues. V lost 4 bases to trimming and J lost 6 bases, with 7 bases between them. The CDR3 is CASSAVENTIYF. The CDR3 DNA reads TGTGCCAGCAGTGCGGTAGAAAACACCATATATTTT.